The 4 T cell receptor beta chains listed next were all sequenced from one sample in a study of OX40 agonist ivuxolimab in advanced cancers. Generated by immunoSEQ multiplex PCR, the TCRdb table keeps only in-frame clones and is missing some. The sample yields fewer than 55,000 clones, 88% seen once. The material was CD4+ or CD8+ T cells sorted from blood, obtained in a trial of the OX40 agonist ivuxolimab. The source is an adult with an advanced solid tumor such as melanoma, head and neck, liver or kidney cancer.

The chain recombines TRBV5-1 with TRBJ2-7, with 9 bases aligning to TRBD1. Germline V gene data show CDR1 as SGHRS and CDR2 as YFSETQ. The CDR3 spans 19 residues. V was pared by 0 bases and J by 7 bases, with 20 bases of the junction left unmatched. The CDR3 here is CASSLVPGQGYTLSVEQYF. The CDR3 bases are TGCGCCAGCAGCTTGGTCCCGGGACAGGGATATACCTTATCCGTGGAGCAGTACTTC. The entire variable domain, with the rest obtained from reference TRBV5-1 and TRBJ2-7, is as follows: KAGVTQTPRYLIKTRGQQVTLSCSPISGHRSVSWYQQTPGQGLQFLFEYFSETQRNKGNFPGRFSGRQFSNSRSEMNVSTLELGDSALYLCASSLVPGQGYTLSVEQYFGPGTRLTVT.

J is TRBJ1-1 and V is TRBV6-1; D is unclear. The CDR3 spans 14 residues. The V and J ends lost 8 bases and 3 bases respectively, with 16 bases between them. Germline lookup yields CDR1 MNHNS and CDR2 SASEGT. CDR3 in amino acids: CASGSLLLDTEAFF. The CDR3 bases are TGTGCCAGCGGGTCCTTGTTGTTGGACACTGAAGCTTTCTTT.

The chain carries TRBV12-5 and TRBJ2-5, with unresolved D. Trimming stripped 5 bases from V and 2 bases from J, with 9 bases between. There are 13 residues in the CDR3. CDR1 and CDR2 (germline): LGHNT, FRNRAP. The CDR3 bases are TGTGCTAGTGGTAGGCGGCCGCAAGAGACCCAGTACTTC. Amino acids: CASGRRPQETQYF.

The genes are TRBV5-4 and TRBJ1-2, with 11 nucleotides matching TRBD1. The CDR3 loop spans 13 amino acids. V shed 3 bases, J shed 5 bases, and the junction held 0 bases outside the gene matches. Per germline, CDR1 SGHNT and CDR2 YYREEE (reference sequence). This chain's CDR3 is CASSWDRGYGYTF. In DNA, the CDR3 is TGTGCCAGCAGCTGGGACAGGGGGTATGGCTACACCTTC.